This T cell receptor (beta chain) was found in a study of T cell repertoires in cytomegalovirus infection. Study-level findings and limits: Predominance within the ex vivo response was attributable to HLA-C-restricted CMV-specific TCR beta clonotypes.

This clonotype was seen a handful of times. The antigen is not known. This CDR3 contains 15 residues. Germline CDR1 is MNHEY and CDR2 is SVGEGT. V lost 6 bases to trimming and J lost 5 bases, with 17 bases between them. TCRdb analysed the reads with MiXCR anew, one entry per CDR3 protein. The sample includes around 900,000 distinct CDR3 sequences, around 32% of them seen just once. This TCR came from a human donor in good health (CMV status not recorded). Some clones in this sample may be carry-over from other donors' samples. V and J are TRBV6-2 or TRBV6-3 and TRBJ1-5; TRBD1 is a possible D gene (6 bases). This specimen was cultured CD8+ T cells from PBMCs, taken from culture after CMV antigen stimulation. Here the CDR3 DNA reads TGTGCCAGCAGCTACCTACAGGGTTGGGATCAGCCCCAGCATTTT. This codes for CASSYLQGWDQPQHF.